This TCR beta chain was recorded in a study of early T cells in non-severe SARS-CoV-2 infection. Regarding the study as a whole: Private and CD4 specificities were missed by VDJdb matching, skewed to anti-spike CD8.

Unique molecular identifiers were added to individual cDNA molecules. TCRdb analysed the 5' RACE reads with MiXCR anew, one entry per CDR3 protein. The repertoire holds nearly 70,000 distinct CDR3 sequences, roughly 4.5% seen once, with 3.6% in the top ten. V was trimmed by 4 bases and J by 3 bases, leaving 12 bases between them. CDR1 is SGHTA, CDR2 FQGNSA, per germline. This CDR3 comprises 14 residues. This clonotype showed up just a few times. Its antigen is undetermined. This clonotype was obtained from an adult who was a healthcare worker with PCR-confirmed SARS-CoV-2 infection or an uninfected control (not recorded which). The donor label of this sample is uncertain. This chain joins TRBV7-2 and TRBJ1-2; D gene unclear. Sample: whole blood, taken at baseline. CDR3 amino acids: CASSSQLGDYGYTF. The CDR3 DNA reads TGTGCCAGCAGCTCCCAGCTGGGTGACTATGGCTACACCTTC.